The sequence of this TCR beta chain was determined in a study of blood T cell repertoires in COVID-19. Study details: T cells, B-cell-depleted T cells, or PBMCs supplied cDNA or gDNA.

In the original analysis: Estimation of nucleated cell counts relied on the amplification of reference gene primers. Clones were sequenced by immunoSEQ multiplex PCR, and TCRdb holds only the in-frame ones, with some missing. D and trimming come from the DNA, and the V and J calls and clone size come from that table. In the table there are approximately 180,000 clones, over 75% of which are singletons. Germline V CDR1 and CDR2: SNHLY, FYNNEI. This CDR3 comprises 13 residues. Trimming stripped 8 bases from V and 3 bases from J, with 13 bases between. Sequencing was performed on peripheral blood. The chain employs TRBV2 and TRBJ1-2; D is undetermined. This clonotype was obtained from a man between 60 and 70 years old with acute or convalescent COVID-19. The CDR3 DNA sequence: TGTGCCAGCGCACCTACGCTAGACTATGGCTACACCTTC. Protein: CASAPTLDYGYTF.